The 21 T cell receptor beta chains presented below share a single source sample, sequenced in a study of vaccination and CD4 T cells after COVID-19. The antigens these receptors bind are not known. Oncomine TCR Beta short-read sequencing was applied to DNA from cultured CD4+ T cells. TCRdb used MiXCR to reprocess the PCR reads, holding one entry per CDR3 protein. Among thousands of distinct CDR3 sequences listed, around 48% were seen once. Treatment specified: roughly ten-day PBMC culture with coronavirus spike peptide pools or control peptides (ViraFEST assay). Researchers collected the unexposed donor's CD4+ T cells before the COVID-19 pandemic (2011-2018). The sequenced sample was CD4+ T cells from blood, cultured in vitro. Receptors originate from a human donor in good health.

This clonotype was seen a few times. The rearrangement uses TRBV6-1 and TRBJ2-2, with D possibly matching TRBD1 (6 bases). The length of the CDR3 is 17 residues. The germline V and J ends were trimmed by 5 bases and 5 bases, with 21 bases remaining between them. The germline gives CDR1 MNHNS, CDR2 SASEGT. CDR3 sequence: CASSQGTTGFTTGELFF. The CDR3 DNA is TGTGCCAGCAGTCAAGGGACAACAGGGTTCACGACCGGGGAGCTGTTTTTT.

V is TRBV6-1 and J is TRBJ2-3; 7 bases map to TRBD2. Germline assignment: CDR1 MNHNS and CDR2 SASEGT. The CDR3 contains 14 residues. With 6 bases clipped from V and 2 bases from J, the junction kept 5 bases outside the gene matches. CDR3 in amino acids: CASSVSGTTDTQYF. The CDR3 region has the DNA TGTGCCAGCAGCGTCAGCGGGACCACAGATACGCAGTATTTT.

V gene TRBV10-2 combines with J gene TRBJ1-6; TRBD1 aligns across 8 bases. Trimming removed 3 bases from V and 10 bases from J; junction bases left unmatched: 11. The length of the CDR3 is 16 residues. Germline assignment: CDR1 WSHSY and CDR2 SAAADI. CDR3 region: CASSDTGGGLGSPLHF. Here the CDR3 DNA reads TGCGCCAGCAGTGATACAGGGGGAGGATTAGGATCACCCCTCCACTTT.

This clonotype was observed a few times. This chain connects TRBV7-2 to TRBJ2-1; D is perhaps TRBD1 (6 bases). Trimming removed 6 bases from V and 0 bases from J, with 12 bases in between. The CDR3 consists of 15 residues. From germline, CDR1 is SGHTA and CDR2 FQGNSA. The CDR3 loop is CASRPKGGSYNEQFF. The CDR3 nucleotides read TGTGCCAGCAGGCCCAAAGGGGGCTCCTACAATGAGCAGTTCTTC.

The rearrangement links TRBV5-1 to TRBJ2-5, with D unresolved. Trimming took 0 bases from V and 5 from J, leaving 11 bases between them. Germline CDR1 SGHRS, CDR2 YFSETQ. The CDR3 totals 14 residues. The CDR3 protein is CASSLGSVWETQYF. For the CDR3, the DNA is TGCGCCAGCAGCTTGGGGTCGGTGTGGGAGACCCAGTACTTC.

This chain links TRBV19 with TRBJ1-5, with 7 positions matching TRBD1. Trimming took 3 bases from V and 0 from J; bases not matched to a gene: 5. In germline, CDR1 is LNHDA, CDR2 SQIVND (reference sequence). The CDR3 totals 16 residues. The CDR3 DNA reads TGTGCCAGTAGTATCGACAGGGCTACTAGCAATCAGCCCCAGCATTTT. It specifies CASSIDRATSNQPQHF.

The chain has TRBV6-2 or TRBV6-3 and TRBJ2-3; TRBD1 or TRBD2 may be the D gene (5 bases each). The germline gives CDR1 MNHEY, CDR2 SVGEGT. This CDR3 spans 18 amino acids. V gave up 6 bases and J gave up 5 bases, with 27 bases separating them. Written as DNA, the CDR3 is TGTGCCAGCAGCCCAGAGCTTACGAGGGGAAGCGCGGGAGATACGCAGTATTTT. Translating gives CASSPELTRGSAGDTQYF.

In this sample, this clonotype turned up a few times. The chain carries TRBV6-1 and TRBJ1-5; no definite D call. The V end lost 10 bases, the J end lost 3 bases, and 13 bases lay between the germline ends. In germline, CDR1 is MNHNS, CDR2 SASEGT. The CDR3 runs to 13 residues. The DNA for the CDR3 is TGTGCCACCGGTCGGGTACTCAATCAGCCCCAGCATTTT. It encodes CATGRVLNQPQHF.

A few counts support this clonotype. The chain joins TRBV6-2 or TRBV6-3 to TRBJ2-5, with a tentative D call TRBD2 (6 bases). The CDR3 is 15 residues long. Per the germline V gene, CDR1 is MNHEY and CDR2 is SVGEGT. The V end was cut by 5 bases, the J end by 4 bases, with 17 bases between. DNA of the CDR3: TGTGCCAGCAGTCCATTGCGGGGAGGTGGAGAGACCCAGTACTTC. Protein product: CASSPLRGGGETQYF.

The chain combines TRBV6-5 with TRBJ2-3, with a weak D call TRBD2 (7 bases). Germline V gives CDR1 MNHEY, CDR2 SVGAGI. The CDR3 length is 15 residues. Between the trimmed V and J ends, which lost 2 bases and 3 bases, there was a span of 12 bases. The CDR3 protein is CASSYIGGGTDTQYF. CDR3 sequence (DNA): TGTGCCAGCAGTTACATAGGGGGGGGAACAGATACGCAGTATTTT.

The rearrangement joins TRBV7-9 to TRBJ1-5; the match to TRBD1 covers 7 bases. CDR3 length equals 14 residues. V was clipped by 5 bases and J by 7 bases; unmatched bases: 8. Germline loops: CDR1 SEHNR, CDR2 FQNEAQ (reference sequence). CDR3 DNA sequence: TGTGCCAGCAGCCGTCCAGGGGGGGGCCAGCCCCAGCATTTT. Translating it yields CASSRPGGGQPQHF.

The J gene is TRBJ2-3, the V gene TRBV5-6, with 9 nucleotides matching TRBD2. Trimming at V came to 5 bases and at J to 5 bases, leaving 9 bases not matched to a gene. The CDR3 has 15 residues. Germline V gene data show CDR1 as SGHDT and CDR2 as YYEEEE. CDR3 coding DNA: TGTGCCAGCAGGGATTTAGCGGGGGTGGAAGATACGCAGTATTTT. Amino acids: CASRDLAGVEDTQYF. The entire variable domain, with the rest obtained from reference TRBV5-6 and TRBJ2-3, is as follows: DAGVTQSPTHLIKTRGQQVTLRCSPKSGHDTVSWYQQALGQGPQFIFQYYEEEERQRGNFPDRFSGHQFPNYSSELNVNALLLGDSALYLCASRDLAGVEDTQYFGPGTRLTVL.

V and J are TRBV5-1 and TRBJ2-7; 9 bases align to TRBD2. The germline gives CDR1 SGHRS, CDR2 YFSETQ. After removal of 2 bases from V and 5 bases from J, the junction contained 5 bases not matched to a gene. This CDR3 is 14 amino acids long. CDR3 sequence (DNA): TGCGCCAGCAGCTTCCTAGCGGGATATAACGAGCAGTACTTC. It specifies CASSFLAGYNEQYF.

A few counts support this clonotype. This chain connects TRBV4-3 to TRBJ2-3, with TRBD2 as a possible D gene (7 bases). Germline CDR1 reads LGHNA; CDR2 reads YSLEER. V was cut by 0 bases and J by 0 bases, with 10 bases left in between. The CDR3 has 16 residues. The CDR3 region is CASSQDRGGSTDTQYF. In nucleotides, the CDR3 is TGCGCCAGCAGCCAAGATCGCGGGGGCAGCACAGATACGCAGTATTTT.

J is TRBJ1-1 and V is TRBV5-8, with D possibly TRBD1 on 6 matching bases. Germline CDR1 and CDR2: SGHTS and YDEGEE. The CDR3 consists of 14 residues. V gave up 1 base and J gave up 7 bases, with 14 bases separating them. CDR3 DNA sequence: TGTGCCAGCAGCTTGAACCCGGGGGCGGGTGAAGCTTTCTTT. Translating gives CASSLNPGAGEAFF.

V and J are TRBV20-1 and TRBJ2-7; maybe TRBD2 (6 bases). This CDR3 spans 14 amino acids. Germline V lookup: CDR1 DFQATT, CDR2 SNEGSKA (reference sequence). Between the trimmed V and J ends, which lost 5 bases and 2 bases, there was a span of 16 bases. CDR3 DNA sequence: TGCAGTGCTTCCACCCTAGCGTACCCCTACGAGCAGTACTTC. It translates to CSASTLAYPYEQYF.

This clonotype was seen a handful of times. The V gene is TRBV6-1, the J gene TRBJ1-2; tentatively, D is TRBD1 (6 bases). Trimming shortened V by 4 bases and J by 5 bases, and 8 bases separated the two germline ends. The CDR3 is 12 amino acids. Germline V gene data show CDR1 as MNHNS and CDR2 as SASEGT. CDR3 loop: CASSGGAYGYTF. CDR3 coding DNA: TGTGCCAGCAGTGGGGGGGCATATGGCTACACCTTC.

This sequence joins TRBV28 and TRBJ1-6; 7 nucleotides line up with TRBD1. Germline values: CDR1 MDHEN, CDR2 SYDVKM. The junction had 8 bases not matched to a gene; V was cut back by 3 bases and J by 9 bases. The CDR3 contains 15 residues. CDR3 residues: CASSLRQGKGSPLHF. The CDR3 region has the DNA TGTGCCAGCAGTTTGAGACAGGGAAAGGGTTCACCCCTCCACTTT. The variable domain in full, with the rest retrieved from reference TRBV28 and TRBJ1-6, is DVKVTQSSRYLVKRTGEKVFLECVQDMDHENMFWYRQDPGLGLRLIYFSYDVKMKEKGDIPEGYSVSREKKERFSLILESASTNQTSMYLCASSLRQGKGSPLHFGNGTRLTVT.

V is TRBV6-5 and J is TRBJ1-1, with D possibly being TRBD1 (5 bases). The germline CDR1 and CDR2 sequences are MNHEY and SVGAGI. The V and J ends lost 0 bases and 4 bases respectively, with 15 bases between them. CDR3 length: 16 amino acids. In DNA form, the CDR3 reads TGTGCCAGCAGTTACTCCACCCCTTCGGGGGGCACTGAAGCTTTCTTT. Translated: CASSYSTPSGGTEAFF.

The J gene is TRBJ1-2, the V gene TRBV10-3; perhaps TRBD1 as D (5 bases). Germline CDR1 ENHRY, CDR2 SYGVKD. V lost 7 bases and J lost 4, with 13 bases in between. The CDR3 is made up of 13 amino acids. CDR3 in amino acids: CAINQGLGYGYTF. The CDR3 DNA reads TGTGCCATCAACCAGGGTTTGGGCTATGGCTACACCTTC.

J is TRBJ1-4 and V is TRBV27; weak D call: TRBD1 (6 bases). Trimming stripped 5 bases from V and 7 bases from J, with 17 bases between. This CDR3 is 15 amino acids long. Germline lookup yields CDR1 MNHEY and CDR2 SMNVEV (reference sequence). The CDR3 loop reads CASSVTGREGEKLFF. The CDR3 DNA is TGTGCCAGCAGTGTCACAGGGAGAGAGGGTGAAAAACTGTTTTTT. Full variable domain (remainder filled in from reference TRBV27 and TRBJ1-4): EAQVTQNPRYLITVTGKKLTVTCSQNMNHEYMSWYRQDPGLGLRQIYYSMNVEVTDKGDVPEGYKVSRKEKRNFPLILESPSPNQTSLYFCASSVTGREGEKLFFGSGTQLSVL.